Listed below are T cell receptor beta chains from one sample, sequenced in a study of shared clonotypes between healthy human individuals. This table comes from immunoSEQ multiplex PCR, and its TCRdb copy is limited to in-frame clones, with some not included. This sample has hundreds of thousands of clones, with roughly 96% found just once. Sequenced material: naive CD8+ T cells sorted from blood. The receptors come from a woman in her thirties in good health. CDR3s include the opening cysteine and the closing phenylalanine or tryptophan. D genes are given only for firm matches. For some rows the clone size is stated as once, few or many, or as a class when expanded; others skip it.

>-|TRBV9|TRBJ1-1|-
TGTGCCAGCAGCGTAGGTGCCAGGGACACTGAAGCTTTCTTT
CASSVGARDTEAFF
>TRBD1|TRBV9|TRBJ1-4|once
TGTGCCAGCAGCGTAATACCGGGACAGGAACTGTTTTTT
CASSVIPGQELFF
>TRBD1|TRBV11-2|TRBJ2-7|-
TGTGCCAGCAGCTACGACAGGGGCTCCTACGAGCAGTACTTC
CASSYDRGSYEQYF
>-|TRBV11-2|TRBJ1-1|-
TGTGCCAGCAGCTCACTGGAGAGCACTGAAGCTTTCTTT
CASSSLESTEAFF
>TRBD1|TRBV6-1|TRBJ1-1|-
TGTGCCACACTGGGGACAGGGATTGAGGACGCTGAAGCTTTCTTT
CATLGTGIEDAEAFF
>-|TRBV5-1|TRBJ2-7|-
TGCGCCAGCAGCTTGGCCAGCTCCTACGAGCAGTACTTC
CASSLASSYEQYF
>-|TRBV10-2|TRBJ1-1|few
TGCGCCAGCAGAAACCGGAACACTGAAGCTTTCTTT
CASRNRNTEAFF
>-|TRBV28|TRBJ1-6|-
TGTGCCAGCAGTGGAGGGACGGGGAGCTCCTATAATTCACCCCTCCACTTT
CASSGGTGSSYNSPLHF
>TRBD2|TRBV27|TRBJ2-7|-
TGTGCCAGCAGGATTTACGGGACTAGTGACGAGCAGTACTTC
CASRIYGTSDEQYF
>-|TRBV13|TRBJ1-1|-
TGTGCCAGCAGCCTAAGGGGGTACACTGAAGCTTTCTTT
CASSLRGYTEAFF
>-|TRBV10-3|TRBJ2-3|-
TGTGCCATCAGTGAGTCGACAGATCATAGCACAGATACGCAGTATTTT
CAISESTDHSTDTQYF
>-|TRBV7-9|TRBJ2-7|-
TGTGCCAGCACTTCCGGGGAGGTGGCTTCCTACGAGCAGTACTTC
CASTSGEVASYEQYF
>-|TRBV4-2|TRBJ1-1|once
TGTGCCAGCAGCTTCGTGGGGAACACTGAAGCTTTCTTT
CASSFVGNTEAFF
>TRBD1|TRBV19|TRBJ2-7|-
TGTGCCAGTAGTATTGGGACAGGACTCTACGAGCAGTACTTC
CASSIGTGLYEQYF
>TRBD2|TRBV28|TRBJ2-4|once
TGTGCCAGCAGTTTACGGGACAGACTAGCGGGAGGAAACATTCAGTACTTC
CASSLRDRLAGGNIQYF
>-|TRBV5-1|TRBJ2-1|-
TGCGCCAGCAGCTTAGGCAAACCGTTAAATACCTACAATGAGCAGTTCTTC
CASSLGKPLNTYNEQFF
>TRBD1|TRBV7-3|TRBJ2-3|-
TGTGCCAGCAGCGCCAACAGGGGGAATCCAGATACGCAGTATTTT
CASSANRGNPDTQYF
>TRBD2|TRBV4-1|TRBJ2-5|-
TGCGCCAGCAGCCCCCGCCAGTTGGCGGGAGAAGAGACCCAGTACTTC
CASSPRQLAGEETQYF
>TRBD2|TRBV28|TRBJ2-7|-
TGTGCCAGCAGGGGACTAGCGGCGAACTACGAGCAGTACTTC
CASRGLAANYEQYF
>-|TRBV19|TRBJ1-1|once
TGTGCCAGTAGTATTCGGGACACGAACACTGAAGCTTTCTTT
CASSIRDTNTEAFF
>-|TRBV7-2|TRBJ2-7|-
TGTGCCAGCAGCGCCGTCGTCGGCAGCGAGGATTACGAGCAGTACTTC
CASSAVVGSEDYEQYF
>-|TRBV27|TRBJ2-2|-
TGTGCCAGCATCACACCGAACACCGGGGAGCTGTTTTTT
CASITPNTGELFF
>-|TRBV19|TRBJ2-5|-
TGTGCCAGTGGGGGACAAGAGACCCAGTACTTC
CASGGQETQYF
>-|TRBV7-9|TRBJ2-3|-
TGTGCCAGCAGCTTAAAGGCGAATACGCAGTATTTT
CASSLKANTQYF
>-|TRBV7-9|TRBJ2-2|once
TGTGCCAGCAGCTCCCCCTGGGGGGCCACCGGGGAGCTGTTTTTT
CASSSPWGATGELFF
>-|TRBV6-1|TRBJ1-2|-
TGTGCCAGCAGTGAAGAACAGGTGCGCGGCTACACCTTC
CASSEEQVRGYTF
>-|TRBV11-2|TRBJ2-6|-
TGTGCCAGCAGCTTACACAGGAGAGCTGGGGCCAACGTCCTGACTTTC
CASSLHRRAGANVLTF
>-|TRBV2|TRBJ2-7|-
TGTGCCAGCGGGGGGGCTGGCGGTAGCTCCTACGAGCAGTACTTC
CASGGAGGSSYEQYF